This is a list of T cell receptor beta chains from one sample in a study of beta chain features in type 1 diabetes. TCRdb's table, derived via immunoSEQ multiplex PCR, lists solely in-frame clones and lacks some. The sample lists 200,000 to 250,000 clones; around 9.6% were seen once. Input material: naive CD4+ T cells from blood. These TCRs come from a young woman in good health. The CDR3 runs from the conserved cysteine through the conserved F or W. Fields, in order: V gene, D gene, clone size, J gene, CDR3 DNA, CDR3 protein. A D gene is named only where the DNA matches it firmly. The size of a clone is reported for some rows only, either as once, few or many, or as a class for expanded clones.

TRBV6-5,.,.,TRBJ2-1,TGTGCCAGCCAAACTATCAACAATGAGCAGTTCTTC,CASQTINNEQFF
TRBV27,TRBD2,many,TRBJ2-7,TGTGCCAGCAGTGTACTAGCGGGAGTGCTCTACGAGCAGTACTTC,CASSVLAGVLYEQYF
TRBV25-1,.,.,TRBJ2-1,TGTGCCAGCAGTGAATTTATAACAAATGAGCAGTTCTTC,CASSEFITNEQFF
TRBV4-1,.,.,TRBJ2-3,TGCGCCAGCAGCCAAGGGGTGGTTTTGAAGGCTAGAAAGTATTTT,CASSQGVVLKARKYF
TRBV10-3,TRBD1,.,TRBJ2-7,TGTGCCATCAAAGGGGACAGCTCCTACGAGCAGTACTTC,CAIKGDSSYEQYF
TRBV9,.,.,TRBJ2-5,TGTGCCAGCAGCGCATCCATCCAAGAGACCCAGTACTTC,CASSASIQETQYF
TRBV4-2,TRBD2,few,TRBJ2-3,TGTGCCAGCGCCGGGACTAGGGGCCCTCGGGGCACAGATACGCAGTATTTT,CASAGTRGPRGTDTQYF
TRBV5-4,TRBD1,few,TRBJ2-7,TGTGCCAGCAGCAGGGGACAGGGAAGCTACGAGCAGTACTTC,CASSRGQGSYEQYF
TRBV5-6,TRBD1,.,TRBJ1-2,TGTGCCAGCAGCTTACCTCCGGGACAGGAGCTATGGGGCTACACCTTC,CASSLPPGQELWGYTF
TRBV19,.,few,TRBJ1-5,TGTGCCAGTAGCGACCCGGGATTTCAGCCCCAGCATTTT,CASSDPGFQPQHF
TRBV4-1,TRBD2,few,TRBJ2-1,TGCGCCAGCAGCCAAGCACCGGGAAGGTCGACTAGCGGGGGGTATGAGCAGTTCTTC,CASSQAPGRSTSGGYEQFF
TRBV9,.,.,TRBJ2-3,TGTGCCAGCAGTAAACAGCCTAGCACAGATACGCAGTATTTT,CASSKQPSTDTQYF
TRBV9,TRBD1,few,TRBJ2-3,TGTGCCAGCAGGTTAGGACAGGGAAAAAGGGATACGCAGTATTTT,CASRLGQGKRDTQYF
TRBV4-2,.,.,TRBJ2-2,TGTGCCAGCAGCCGTGGACAGCTAGACACCGGGGAGCTGTTTTTT,CASSRGQLDTGELFF
TRBV2,TRBD1,few,TRBJ2-3,TGTGCCAGCACAAAAAACAGGGGATACCCCACAGATACGCAGTATTTT,CASTKNRGYPTDTQYF
TRBV6-5,.,once,TRBJ1-6,TGTGCCAGCAGTTCTCCGGGAGCCGGGAATTCACCCCTCCACTTT,CASSSPGAGNSPLHF
TRBV29-1,TRBD1,.,TRBJ1-2,TGCAGCGCCAGACAGGGTGGGTATGGCTACACCTTC,CSARQGGYGYTF
TRBV11-2,TRBD1,once,TRBJ1-3,TGTGCCAGCAGCTTAACAGGGGCTAGAAACACCATATATTTT,CASSLTGARNTIYF
TRBV7-2,TRBD2,.,TRBJ2-3,TGTGCCAGCAGCTTCACTATAGCGGGAGGCCTCACAGATACGCAGTATTTT,CASSFTIAGGLTDTQYF
TRBV19,TRBD2,.,TRBJ2-7,TGTGCCAGTAGTACCCCAAGGTTCGGCGGCGGGAGTCTCTACGAGCAGTACTTC,CASSTPRFGGGSLYEQYF
TRBV27,TRBD1,.,TRBJ2-2,TGTGCCAGTCGACCTAGGGACAGATACACCGGGGAGCTGTTTTTT,CASRPRDRYTGELFF
TRBV14,.,few,TRBJ2-7,TGTGCCAGCAGCCTCTACGGGACTGCCTACGAGCAGTACTTC,CASSLYGTAYEQYF
TRBV30,.,many,TRBJ2-1,TGTGCGACGACTAGCGCCAGGGGGAAGTTCTTC,CATTSARGKFF
TRBV5-4,.,few,TRBJ2-3,TGTGCCAGCAGTTTGACAGTCAGAGATACGCAGTATTTT,CASSLTVRDTQYF
TRBV6-6,.,.,TRBJ2-5,TGTGCCAGCAGTGAACTGGAGACCCAGTACTTC,CASSELETQYF
TRBV5-6,TRBD2,few,TRBJ2-5,TGTGCCAGCAGCTTGGTCCTAGCGGGAGGTCAAACCCAGTACTTC,CASSLVLAGGQTQYF
TRBV5-1,.,few,TRBJ1-4,TGCGCCAGCGCGAAGACAGATTATGAGGAAAAACTGTTTTTT,CASAKTDYEEKLFF
TRBV6-5,TRBD2,few,TRBJ2-2,TGTGCCAGCATCCAACGGGGGGCCGGGGAGCTGTTTTTT,CASIQRGAGELFF
TRBV19,.,.,TRBJ2-1,TGTGCCAGTAGTATGGGAGCCCGACTGCAGCAGTTCTTC,CASSMGARLQQFF
TRBV11-2,TRBD1,few,TRBJ2-2,TGTGCCAGCAGTTCCCGCAGGGGGATATTAACGAACACCGGGGAGCTGTTTTTT,CASSSRRGILTNTGELFF
TRBV4-1,.,.,TRBJ1-2,TGCGCCAGCAGCCAAGTTGGAACAGGGAACTACACCTTC,CASSQVGTGNYTF
TRBV6-5,.,few,TRBJ1-1,TGTGCCAGCAGTTTCTCCACAGGGTCGGGAACTGAAGCTTTCTTT,CASSFSTGSGTEAFF
TRBV28,.,.,TRBJ1-2,TGTGCCAGCAGTTCCGTGTCGGCTAACTATGGCTACACCTTC,CASSSVSANYGYTF
TRBV7-9,.,few,TRBJ1-1,TGTGCCAGCAGCAATAACAGGGTTGAAGCTTTCTTT,CASSNNRVEAFF
TRBV14,TRBD2,many,TRBJ2-1,TGTGCCAGCAGGCAGACTAGCGGGAGGCTCCATGAGCAGTTCTTC,CASRQTSGRLHEQFF
TRBV23-1,.,many,TRBJ2-1,TGCGCCAGCAGTCACTACAGGGTTGGCGAGCAGTTCTTC,CASSHYRVGEQFF
TRBV6-5,.,.,TRBJ1-1,TGTGCCAGCAGATTTAACGGGGAAGGGAACACTGAAGCTTTCTTT,CASRFNGEGNTEAFF